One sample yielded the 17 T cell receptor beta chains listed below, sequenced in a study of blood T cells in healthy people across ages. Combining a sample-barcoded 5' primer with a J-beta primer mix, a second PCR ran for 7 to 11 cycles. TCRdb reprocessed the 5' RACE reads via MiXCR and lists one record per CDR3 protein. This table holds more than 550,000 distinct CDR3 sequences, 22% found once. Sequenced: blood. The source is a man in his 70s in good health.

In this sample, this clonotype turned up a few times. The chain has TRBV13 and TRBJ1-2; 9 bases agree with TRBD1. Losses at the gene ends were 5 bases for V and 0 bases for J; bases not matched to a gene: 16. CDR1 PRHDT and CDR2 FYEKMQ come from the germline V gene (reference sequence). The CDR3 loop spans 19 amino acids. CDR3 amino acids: CASSLLLDRGKEPNYGYTF. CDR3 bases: TGTGCCAGCAGCCTACTACTTGACAGGGGGAAAGAGCCTAACTATGGCTACACCTTC.

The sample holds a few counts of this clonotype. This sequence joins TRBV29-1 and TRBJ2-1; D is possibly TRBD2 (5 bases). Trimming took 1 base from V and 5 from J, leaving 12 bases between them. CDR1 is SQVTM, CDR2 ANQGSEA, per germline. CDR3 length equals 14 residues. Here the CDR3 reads CSVEGRVGDNEQFF. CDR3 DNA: TGCAGCGTTGAAGGTCGAGTGGGAGACAATGAGCAGTTCTTC.

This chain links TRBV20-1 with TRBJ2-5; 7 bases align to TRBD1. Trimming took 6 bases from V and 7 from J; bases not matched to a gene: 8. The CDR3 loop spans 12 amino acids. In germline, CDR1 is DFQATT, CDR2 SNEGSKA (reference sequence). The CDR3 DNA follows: TGCAGTGCGTATGGGACAGCCAGGACCCAGTACTTC. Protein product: CSAYGTARTQYF.

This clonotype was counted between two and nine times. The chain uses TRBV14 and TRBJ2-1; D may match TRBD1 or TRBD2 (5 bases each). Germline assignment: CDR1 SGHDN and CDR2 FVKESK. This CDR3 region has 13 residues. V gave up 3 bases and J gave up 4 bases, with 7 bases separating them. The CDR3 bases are TGTGCCAGCAGCCACGAGGGGTACAATGAGCAGTTCTTC. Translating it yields CASSHEGYNEQFF. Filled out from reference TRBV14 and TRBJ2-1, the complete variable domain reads EAGVTQFPSHSVIEKGQTVTLRCDPISGHDNLYWYRRVMGKEIKFLLHFVKESKQDESGMPNNRFLAERTGGTYSTLKVQPAELEDSGVYFCASSHEGYNEQFFGPGTRLTVL.

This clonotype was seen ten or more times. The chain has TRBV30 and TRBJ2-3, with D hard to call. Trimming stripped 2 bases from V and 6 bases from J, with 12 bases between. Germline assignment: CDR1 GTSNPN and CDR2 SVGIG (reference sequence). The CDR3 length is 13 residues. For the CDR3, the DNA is TGTGCCTGGAGTATGGGCGAAGGGGATACGCAGTATTTT. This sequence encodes CAWSMGEGDTQYF.

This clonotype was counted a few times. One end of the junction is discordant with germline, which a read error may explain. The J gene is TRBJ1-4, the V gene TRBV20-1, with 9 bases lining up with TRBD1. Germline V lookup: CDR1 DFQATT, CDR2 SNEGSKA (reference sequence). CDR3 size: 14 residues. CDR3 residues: CSAGDPDRGEKLFF. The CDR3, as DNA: TGCAGTGCTGGAGACCCTGACAGGGGGGAAAAACTGTTTTTT.

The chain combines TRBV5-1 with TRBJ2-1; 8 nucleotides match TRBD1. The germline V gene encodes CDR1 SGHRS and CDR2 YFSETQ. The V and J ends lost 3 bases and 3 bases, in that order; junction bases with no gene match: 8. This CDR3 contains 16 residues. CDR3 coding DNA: TGCGCCAGCAGCTCGCCTTTGGGACAGGTCTACAATGAGCAGTTCTTC. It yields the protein CASSSPLGQVYNEQFF. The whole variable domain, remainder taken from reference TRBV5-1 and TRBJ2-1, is KAGVTQTPRYLIKTRGQQVTLSCSPISGHRSVSWYQQTPGQGLQFLFEYFSETQRNKGNFPGRFSGRQFSNSRSEMNVSTLELGDSALYLCASSSPLGQVYNEQFFGPGTRLTVL.

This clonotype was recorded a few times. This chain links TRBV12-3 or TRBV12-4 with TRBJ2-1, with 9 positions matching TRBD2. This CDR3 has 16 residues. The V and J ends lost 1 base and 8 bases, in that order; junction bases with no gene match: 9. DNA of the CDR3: TGTGCCAGCAGTTTAGGTGTTTTAGCGGGAGTCGATGAGCAGTTCTTC. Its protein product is CASSLGVLAGVDEQFF.

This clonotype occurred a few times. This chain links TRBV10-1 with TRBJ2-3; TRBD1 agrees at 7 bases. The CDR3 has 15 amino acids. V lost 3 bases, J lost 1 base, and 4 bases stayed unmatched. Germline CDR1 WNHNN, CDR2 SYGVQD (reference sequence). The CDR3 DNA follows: TGCGCCAGCAGTGACCCCGGGACAGGCACAGATACGCAGTATTTT. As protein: CASSDPGTGTDTQYF.

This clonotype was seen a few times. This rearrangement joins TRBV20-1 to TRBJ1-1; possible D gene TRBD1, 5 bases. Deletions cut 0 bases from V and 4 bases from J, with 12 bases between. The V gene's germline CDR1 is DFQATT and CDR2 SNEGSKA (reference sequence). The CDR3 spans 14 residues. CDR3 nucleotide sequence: TGCAGTGCTAGAGATCAGGGATCGGCCACTGAAGCTTTCTTT. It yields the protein CSARDQGSATEAFF.

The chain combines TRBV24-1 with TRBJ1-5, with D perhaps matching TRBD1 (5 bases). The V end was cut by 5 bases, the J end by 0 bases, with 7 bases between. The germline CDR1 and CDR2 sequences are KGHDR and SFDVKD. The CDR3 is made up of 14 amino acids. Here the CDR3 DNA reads TGTGCCACCAGTGCGACAGTTAGCAATCAGCCCCAGCATTTT. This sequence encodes CATSATVSNQPQHF.

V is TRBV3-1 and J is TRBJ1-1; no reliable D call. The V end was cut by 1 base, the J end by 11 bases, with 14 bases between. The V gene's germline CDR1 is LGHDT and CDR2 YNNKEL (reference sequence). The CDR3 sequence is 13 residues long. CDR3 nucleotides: TGTGCCAGCAGCCAAGGAGACGGCCTCACGGCTTTCTTT. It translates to CASSQGDGLTAFF.

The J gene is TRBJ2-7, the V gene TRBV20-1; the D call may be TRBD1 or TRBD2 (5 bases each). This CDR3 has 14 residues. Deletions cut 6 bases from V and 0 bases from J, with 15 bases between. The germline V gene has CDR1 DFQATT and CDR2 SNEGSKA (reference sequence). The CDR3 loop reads CSAGRSLSSYEQYF. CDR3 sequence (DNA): TGCAGTGCGGGACGGTCTCTTAGCTCCTACGAGCAGTACTTC.

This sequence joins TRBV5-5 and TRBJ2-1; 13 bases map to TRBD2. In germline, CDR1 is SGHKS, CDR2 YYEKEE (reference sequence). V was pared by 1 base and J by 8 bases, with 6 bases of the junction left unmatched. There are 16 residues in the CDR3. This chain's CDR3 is CASSLSRTSGRHEQFF. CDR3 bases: TGTGCCAGCAGCTTGAGTAGGACTAGCGGGAGACATGAGCAGTTCTTC.

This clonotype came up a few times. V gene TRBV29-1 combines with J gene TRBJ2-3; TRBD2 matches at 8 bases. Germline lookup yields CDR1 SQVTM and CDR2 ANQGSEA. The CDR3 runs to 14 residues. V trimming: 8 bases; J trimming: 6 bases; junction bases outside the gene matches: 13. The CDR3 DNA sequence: TGCAGCTGGGCCGGGACTAGATCCTCGGATACGCAGTATTTT. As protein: CSWAGTRSSDTQYF.

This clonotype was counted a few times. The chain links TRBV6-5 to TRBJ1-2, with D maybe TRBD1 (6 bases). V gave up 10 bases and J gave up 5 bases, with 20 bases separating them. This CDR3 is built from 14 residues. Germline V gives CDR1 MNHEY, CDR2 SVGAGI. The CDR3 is CAIRTGQTPYGYTF. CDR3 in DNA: TGTGCCATTCGGACGGGACAAACACCTTATGGCTACACCTTC.

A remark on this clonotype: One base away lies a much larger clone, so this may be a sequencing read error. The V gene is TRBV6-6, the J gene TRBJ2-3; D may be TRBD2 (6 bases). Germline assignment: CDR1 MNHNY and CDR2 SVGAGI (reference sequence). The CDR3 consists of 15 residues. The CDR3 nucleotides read TGTGCCAGCAGAGACTTTGCGGGGCCCACAGATACGCAGAATTTT. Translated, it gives CASRDFAGPTDTQNF.